This T cell receptor (beta chain) was profiled in a study of identifying expanded T cells in peripheral blood. General study results and limits: About 1.2 clones differed between technical replicates, versus around 16 and 19 over time. Approximately two-week clone count variance significantly increased as total template count grew.

Assay: immunoSEQ multiplex PCR; the TCRdb copy retains only in-frame clones and omits some. The data contain approximately 81,000 clones, roughly 84% of them singletons. CDR3 length: 17 amino acids. Trimming shortened V by 4 bases and J by 7 bases, and 23 bases separated the two germline ends. Per the germline V gene, CDR1 is SGDLS and CDR2 is YYNGEE. This clone was seen only a few times. Its antigen is currently unknown. Healthy donors had no documented immune events, such as infections, while sampled. The sequencing sample was made of blood. The chain has TRBV9 and TRBJ2-2; unclear D gene. This clonotype originated in a person between 18 and 70 years old in good health. Here the CDR3 reads CASSRRYLSPASGELFF. The CDR3 DNA sequence: TGTGCCAGCAGCCGACGCTACTTATCCCCGGCGAGCGGGGAGCTGTTTTTT.